The clone carrying this TCR beta chain was counted at least ten times. The V end lost 6 bases, the J end lost 2 bases, and 14 bases lay between the germline ends. This CDR3 has 14 residues. One entry per CDR3 protein, called by TCRdb with MiXCR from the RT-PCR reads. This table holds 900,000 to 1,000,000 distinct CDR3 sequences, about a sixth found once. The data were obtained in a study of patients and donors after allogeneic stem cell transplantation. This chain uses TRBV12-3 or TRBV12-4 with TRBJ2-7, with TRBD1 as a possible D gene (6 bases). Material: blood, either unsorted or a sorted T cell fraction (not recorded which). This receptor was taken from a human donor who was either an allogeneic HSCT recipient or a stem cell or donor lymphocyte infusion donor (not recorded which). It is not recorded whose cells these are; they may come from a transplant donor. The CDR3 DNA follows: TGTGCCAGCAGCTCCGGGACAAACCCCTACGAGCAGTACTTC. Translation: CASSSGTNPYEQYF.